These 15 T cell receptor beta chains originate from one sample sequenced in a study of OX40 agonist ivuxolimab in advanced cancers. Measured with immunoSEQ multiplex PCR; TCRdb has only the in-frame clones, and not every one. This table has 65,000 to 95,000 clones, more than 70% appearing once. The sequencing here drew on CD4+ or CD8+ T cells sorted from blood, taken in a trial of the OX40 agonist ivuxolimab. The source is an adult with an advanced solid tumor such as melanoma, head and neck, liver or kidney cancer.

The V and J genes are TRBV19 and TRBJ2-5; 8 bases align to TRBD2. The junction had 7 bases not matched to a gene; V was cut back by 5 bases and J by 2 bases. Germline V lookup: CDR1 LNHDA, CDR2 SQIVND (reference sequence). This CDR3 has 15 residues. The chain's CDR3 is CASSLSGGQQETQYF. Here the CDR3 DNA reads TGTGCCAGTAGTTTAAGCGGGGGCCAACAAGAGACCCAGTACTTC.

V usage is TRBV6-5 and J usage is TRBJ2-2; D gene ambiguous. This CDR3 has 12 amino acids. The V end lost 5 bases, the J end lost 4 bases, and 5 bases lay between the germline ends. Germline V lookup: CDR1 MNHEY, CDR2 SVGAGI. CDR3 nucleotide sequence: TGTGCCAGCAGTCGTCTCACCGGGGAGCTGTTTTTT. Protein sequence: CASSRLTGELFF.

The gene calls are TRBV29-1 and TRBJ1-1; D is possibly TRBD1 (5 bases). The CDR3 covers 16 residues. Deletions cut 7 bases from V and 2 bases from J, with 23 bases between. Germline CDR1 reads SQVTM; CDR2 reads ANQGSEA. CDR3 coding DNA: TGCAGCGGGACTCGGGACCTTATCTTATTCAACACTGAAGCTTTCTTT. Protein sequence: CSGTRDLILFNTEAFF.

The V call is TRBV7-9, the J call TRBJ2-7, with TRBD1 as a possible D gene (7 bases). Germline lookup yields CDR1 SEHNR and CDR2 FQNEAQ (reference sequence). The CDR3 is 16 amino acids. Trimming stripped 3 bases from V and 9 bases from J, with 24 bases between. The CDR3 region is CASSFPDREDVRGQYF. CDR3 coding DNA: TGTGCCAGCAGCTTCCCCGACAGGGAGGATGTACGAGGGCAGTACTTC.

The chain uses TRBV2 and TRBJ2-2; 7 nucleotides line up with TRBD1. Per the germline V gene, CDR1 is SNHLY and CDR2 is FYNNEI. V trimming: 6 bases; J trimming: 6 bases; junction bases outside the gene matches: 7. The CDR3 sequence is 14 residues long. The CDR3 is CASRTGSRAGELFF. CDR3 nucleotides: TGTGCCAGCAGGACAGGGAGTAGGGCCGGGGAGCTGTTTTTT.

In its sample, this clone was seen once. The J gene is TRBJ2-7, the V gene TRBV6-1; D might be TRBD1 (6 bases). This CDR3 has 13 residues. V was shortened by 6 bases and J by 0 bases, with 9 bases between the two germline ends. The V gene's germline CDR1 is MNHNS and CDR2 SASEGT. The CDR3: CASSGQSSYEQYF. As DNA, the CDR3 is TGTGCCAGCAGCGGACAGAGCTCCTACGAGCAGTACTTC.

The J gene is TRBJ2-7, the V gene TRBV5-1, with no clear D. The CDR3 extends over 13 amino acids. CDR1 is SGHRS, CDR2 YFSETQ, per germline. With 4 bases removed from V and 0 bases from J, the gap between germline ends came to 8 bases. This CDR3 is CASSGSNSYEQYF. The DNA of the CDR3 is TGCGCCAGCAGCGGATCGAACTCCTACGAGCAGTACTTC.

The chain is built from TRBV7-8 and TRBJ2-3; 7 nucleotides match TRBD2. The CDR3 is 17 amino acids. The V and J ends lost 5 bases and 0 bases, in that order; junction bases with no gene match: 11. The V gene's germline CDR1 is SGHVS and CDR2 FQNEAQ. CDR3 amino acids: CASSPGLGSISTDTQYF. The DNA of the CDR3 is TGTGCCAGCAGCCCAGGACTAGGATCTATTAGCACAGATACGCAGTATTTT.

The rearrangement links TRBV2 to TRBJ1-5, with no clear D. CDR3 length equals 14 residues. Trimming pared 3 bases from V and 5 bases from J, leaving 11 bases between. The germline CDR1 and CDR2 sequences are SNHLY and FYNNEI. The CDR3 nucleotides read TGTGCCAGCAGTGATAGAGGGTCCTATCAGCCCCAGCATTTT. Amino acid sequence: CASSDRGSYQPQHF.

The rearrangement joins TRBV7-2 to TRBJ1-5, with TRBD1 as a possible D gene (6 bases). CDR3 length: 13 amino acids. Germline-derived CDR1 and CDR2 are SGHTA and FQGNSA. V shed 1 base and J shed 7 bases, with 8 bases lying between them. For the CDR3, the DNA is TGTGCCAGCAGCTTAGACAGGGCACAGCCCCAGCATTTT. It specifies CASSLDRAQPQHF.

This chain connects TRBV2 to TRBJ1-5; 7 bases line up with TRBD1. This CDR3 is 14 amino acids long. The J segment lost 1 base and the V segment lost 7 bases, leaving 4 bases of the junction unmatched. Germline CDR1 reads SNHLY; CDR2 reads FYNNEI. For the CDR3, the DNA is TGTGCCAGCACCGACAGGGAAAGCAATCAGCCCCAGCATTTT. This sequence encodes CASTDRESNQPQHF.

The CDR3 DNA follows: TGTGCCATCAGTGAATCGGGCTCTGAAGCTTTCTTT. It yields the protein CAISESGSEAFF. This sequence joins TRBV10-3 and TRBJ1-1; no definite D call. The CDR3 has 12 residues. Deletions cut 3 bases from V and 6 bases from J, with 8 bases between. CDR1 and CDR2 from the germline V gene are ENHRY and SYGVKD.

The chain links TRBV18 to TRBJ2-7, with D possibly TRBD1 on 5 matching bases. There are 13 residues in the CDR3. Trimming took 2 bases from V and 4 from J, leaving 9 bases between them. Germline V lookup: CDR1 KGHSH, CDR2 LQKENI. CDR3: CASSPSRAYEQYF. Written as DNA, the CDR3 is TGTGCCAGCTCACCAAGCAGGGCTTACGAGCAGTACTTC.

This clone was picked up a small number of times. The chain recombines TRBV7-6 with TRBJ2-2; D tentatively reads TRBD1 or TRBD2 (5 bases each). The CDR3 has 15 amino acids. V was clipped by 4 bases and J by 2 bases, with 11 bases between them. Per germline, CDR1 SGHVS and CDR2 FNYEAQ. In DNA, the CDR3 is TGTGCCAGCAGCTGGGGGACCAGAAACACCGGGGAGCTGTTTTTT. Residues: CASSWGTRNTGELFF.

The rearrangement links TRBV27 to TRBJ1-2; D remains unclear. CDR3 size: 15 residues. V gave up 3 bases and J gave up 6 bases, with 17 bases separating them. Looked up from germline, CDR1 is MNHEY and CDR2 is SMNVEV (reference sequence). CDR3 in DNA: TGTGCCAGCAGTTTGGCTTCCCCTAGGGTGGATGGCTACACCTTC. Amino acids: CASSLASPRVDGYTF.